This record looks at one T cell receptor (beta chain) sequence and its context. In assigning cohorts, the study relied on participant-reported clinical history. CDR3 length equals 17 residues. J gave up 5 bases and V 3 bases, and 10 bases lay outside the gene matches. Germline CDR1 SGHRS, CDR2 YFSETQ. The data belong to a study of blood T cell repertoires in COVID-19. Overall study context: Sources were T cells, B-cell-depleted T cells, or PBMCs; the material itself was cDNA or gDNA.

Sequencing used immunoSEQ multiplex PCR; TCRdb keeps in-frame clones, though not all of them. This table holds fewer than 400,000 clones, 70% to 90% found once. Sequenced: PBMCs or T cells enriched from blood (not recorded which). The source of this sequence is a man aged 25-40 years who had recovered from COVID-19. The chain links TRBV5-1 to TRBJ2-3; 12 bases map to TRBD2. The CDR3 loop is CASSSGASGGAIDTQYF. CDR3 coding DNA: TGCGCCAGCAGCTCTGGGGCTAGCGGGGGGGCAATAGATACGCAGTATTTT.